Listed here is a single TCR beta chain. The data stem from a study of cytomegalovirus exposure and HLA in healthy donors. Study-level information: A previous analysis identified 117 million unique TCR beta sequences derived from 180 million or so T cells.

The PCR ran on 60 Vbeta and 13 Jbeta primers. Original data processing: As a later analysis found, there were approximately 80 million unique TCR beta chains, of which roughly 11 million were shared. Produced via immunoSEQ multiplex PCR; TCRdb's table is partial and in-frame only. That table is the source of V, J and clone size, and D and trimming were worked out from the DNA. The data show roughly 120,000 clones, with 70% to 85% seen just once and around 10% held by the top ten. Germline values: CDR1 SEHNR, CDR2 FQNEAQ (reference sequence). Trimming took off 1 base at V and 1 base at J, with 7 bases between the two ends. CDR3 size: 14 residues.

The material sequenced was PBMCs. The chain links TRBV7-9 to TRBJ1-1; D is undetermined. This clonotype was obtained from a woman aged 45-60 years in good health and CMV-seropositive. The CDR3 protein is CASSLDTGNTEAFF. CDR3 DNA sequence: TGTGCCAGCAGCTTAGATACGGGGAACACTGAAGCTTTCTTT.